This T cell receptor (beta chain) was sequenced for a study of blood T cell repertoires in COVID-19. As for the study in general: Acute and convalescent COVID-19 specimens originated in the United States, Italy and Spain. The cDNA or gDNA used as material had been derived from T cells, B-cell-depleted T cells, or PBMCs.

The CDR3 runs to 15 residues. CDR1 and CDR2 (germline): SGHDT, YYEEEE. With 2 bases clipped from V and 4 bases from J, the junction kept 6 bases outside the gene matches. As handled by the study authors: Amplified reference gene primers provided the basis for estimating nucleated cell counts. The assay was immunoSEQ multiplex PCR, and TCRdb's table has in-frame clones only and misses some. From that table come the V and J calls and clone size; the DNA was used to work out D and trimming. Seen here are some 100,000 clones, about 81% observed once, and the top ten hold approximately 13%. This chain links TRBV5-6 with TRBJ2-3; TRBD2 aligns across 8 bases. The sequencing input was peripheral blood. This TCR came from a human donor in a cohort sampled during active COVID-19. CDR3: CASSLPGLGADTQYF. The CDR3 DNA reads as TGTGCCAGCAGCTTACCGGGACTAGGCGCAGATACGCAGTATTTT.